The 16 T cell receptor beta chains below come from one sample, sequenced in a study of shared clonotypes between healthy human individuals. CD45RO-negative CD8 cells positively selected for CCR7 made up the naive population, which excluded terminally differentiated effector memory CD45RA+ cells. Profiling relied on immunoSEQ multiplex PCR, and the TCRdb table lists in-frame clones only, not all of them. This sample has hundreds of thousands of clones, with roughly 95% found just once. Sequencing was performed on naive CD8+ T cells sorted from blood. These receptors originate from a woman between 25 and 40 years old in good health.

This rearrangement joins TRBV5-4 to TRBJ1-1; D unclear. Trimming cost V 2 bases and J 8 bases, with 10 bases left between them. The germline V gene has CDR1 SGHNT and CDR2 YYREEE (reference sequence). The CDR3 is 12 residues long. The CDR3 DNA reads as TGTGCCAGCAGCTTAGACGCATCCGAAGCTTTCTTT. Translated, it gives CASSLDASEAFF.

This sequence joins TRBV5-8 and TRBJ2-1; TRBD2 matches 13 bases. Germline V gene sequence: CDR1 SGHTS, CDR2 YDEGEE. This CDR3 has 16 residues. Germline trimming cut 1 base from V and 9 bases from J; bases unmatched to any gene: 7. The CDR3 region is CASSLPGLAGVGEQFF. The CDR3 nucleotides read TGTGCCAGCAGCTTGCCTGGACTAGCGGGAGTGGGTGAGCAGTTCTTC.

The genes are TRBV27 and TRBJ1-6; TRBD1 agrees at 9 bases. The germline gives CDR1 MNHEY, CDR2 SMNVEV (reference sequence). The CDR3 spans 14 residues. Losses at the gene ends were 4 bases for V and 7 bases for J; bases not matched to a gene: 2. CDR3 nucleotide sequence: TGTGCCAGCAGTTCGACAGGGGGGAATTCACCCCTCCACTTT. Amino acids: CASSSTGGNSPLHF.

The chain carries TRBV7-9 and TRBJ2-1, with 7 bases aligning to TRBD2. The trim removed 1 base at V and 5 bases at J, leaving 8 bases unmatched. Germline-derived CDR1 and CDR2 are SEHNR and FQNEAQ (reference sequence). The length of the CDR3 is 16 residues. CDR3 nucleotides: TGTGCCAGCAGCTTAGGGGCTAGCGGAAATGACAATGAGCAGTTCTTC. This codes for CASSLGASGNDNEQFF. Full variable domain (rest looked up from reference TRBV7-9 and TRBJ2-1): DTGVSQNPRHKITKRGQNVTFRCDPISEHNRLYWYRQTLGQGPEFLTYFQNEAQLEKSRLLSDRFSAERPKGSFSTLEIQRTEQGDSAMYLCASSLGASGNDNEQFFGPGTRLTVL.

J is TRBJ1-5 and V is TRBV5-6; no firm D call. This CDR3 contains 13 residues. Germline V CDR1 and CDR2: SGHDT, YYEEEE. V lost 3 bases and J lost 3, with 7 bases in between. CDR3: CASSSGPNQPQHF. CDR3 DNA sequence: TGTGCCAGCAGCTCGGGCCCCAATCAGCCCCAGCATTTT.

The CDR3 reads CASSFPGTSGRLDTQYF. The CDR3 coding sequence is TGTGCCAGCAGCTTCCCCGGGACTAGCGGGAGGTTAGATACGCAGTATTTT. The J gene is TRBJ2-3, the V gene TRBV7-9; 15 bases fit TRBD2. CDR1 SEHNR and CDR2 FQNEAQ come from the germline V gene (reference sequence). The CDR3 is 17 residues long. The V gene end was trimmed by 3 bases and the J gene end by 5 bases; junction bases not matched to a gene: 6.

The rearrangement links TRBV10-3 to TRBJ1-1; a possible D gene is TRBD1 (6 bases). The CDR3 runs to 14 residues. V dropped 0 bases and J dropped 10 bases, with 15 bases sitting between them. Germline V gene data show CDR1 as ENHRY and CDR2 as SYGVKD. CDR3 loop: CAISESTERGRAFF. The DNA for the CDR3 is TGTGCCATCAGTGAGTCGACAGAGCGGGGGCGAGCTTTCTTT.

For the CDR3, the DNA is TGTGCCAGCAGCCCCCATGGGGCGAACACTGAAGCTTTCTTT. Amino acids: CASSPHGANTEAFF. The J gene is TRBJ1-1, the V gene TRBV9; D is perhaps TRBD1 (5 bases). The CDR3 runs 14 residues. Deletions cut 4 bases from V and 1 base from J, with 11 bases between. CDR1 and CDR2 from the germline V gene are SGDLS and YYNGEE.

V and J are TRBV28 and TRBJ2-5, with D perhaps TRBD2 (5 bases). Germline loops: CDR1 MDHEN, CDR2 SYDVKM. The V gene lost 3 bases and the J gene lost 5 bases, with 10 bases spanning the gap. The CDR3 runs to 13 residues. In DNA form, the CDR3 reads TGTGCCAGCAGTTTTGGCCGAGGGGAGACCCAGTACTTC. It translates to CASSFGRGETQYF.

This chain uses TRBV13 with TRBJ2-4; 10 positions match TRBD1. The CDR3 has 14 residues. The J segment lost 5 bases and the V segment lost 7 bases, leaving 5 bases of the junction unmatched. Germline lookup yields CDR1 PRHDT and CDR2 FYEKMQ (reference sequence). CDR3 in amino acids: CASTGTGDQNIQYF. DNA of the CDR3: TGTGCCAGCACTGGGACAGGGGACCAAAACATTCAGTACTTC.

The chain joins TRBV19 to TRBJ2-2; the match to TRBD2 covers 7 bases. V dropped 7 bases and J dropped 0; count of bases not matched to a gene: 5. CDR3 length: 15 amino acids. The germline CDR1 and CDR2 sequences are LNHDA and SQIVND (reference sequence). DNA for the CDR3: TGTGCCAGTACCCGGACTAGGACGAACACCGGGGAGCTGTTTTTT. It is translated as CASTRTRTNTGELFF.

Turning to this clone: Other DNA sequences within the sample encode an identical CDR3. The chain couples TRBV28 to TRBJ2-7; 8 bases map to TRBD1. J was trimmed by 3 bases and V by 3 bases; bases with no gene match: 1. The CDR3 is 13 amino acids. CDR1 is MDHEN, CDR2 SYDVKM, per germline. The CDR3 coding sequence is TGTGCCAGCAGTTTCGGACAGGGCTACGAGCAGTACTTC. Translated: CASSFGQGYEQYF. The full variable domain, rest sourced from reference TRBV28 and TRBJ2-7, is DVKVTQSSRYLVKRTGEKVFLECVQDMDHENMFWYRQDPGLGLRLIYFSYDVKMKEKGDIPEGYSVSREKKERFSLILESASTNQTSMYLCASSFGQGYEQYFGPGTRLTVT.

The CDR3 sequence: CASSYTETGKNTEAFF. CDR3 DNA sequence: TGCGCCAGCAGCTATACTGAAACAGGGAAGAACACTGAAGCTTTCTTT. This chain uses TRBV5-1 with TRBJ1-1; D possibly corresponds to TRBD1 (6 bases). The CDR3 spans 16 residues. V lost 3 bases, J lost 1 base, and 16 bases lay in between. Germline V gene lookup returns CDR1 SGHRS and CDR2 YFSETQ.

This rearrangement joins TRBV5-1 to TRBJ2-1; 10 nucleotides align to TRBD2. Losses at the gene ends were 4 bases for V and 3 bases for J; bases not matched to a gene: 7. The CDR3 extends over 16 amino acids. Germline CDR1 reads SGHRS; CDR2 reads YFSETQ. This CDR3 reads CASSGREREGYNEQFF. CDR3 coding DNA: TGCGCCAGCAGCGGGAGAGAGCGGGAGGGCTACAATGAGCAGTTCTTC.

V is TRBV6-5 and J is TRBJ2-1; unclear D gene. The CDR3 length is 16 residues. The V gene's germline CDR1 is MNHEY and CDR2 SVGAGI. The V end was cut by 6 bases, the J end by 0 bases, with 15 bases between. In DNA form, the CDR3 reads TGTGCCAGCAGCTACAGTGAAAGGGCCTCCTACAATGAGCAGTTCTTC. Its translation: CASSYSERASYNEQFF.

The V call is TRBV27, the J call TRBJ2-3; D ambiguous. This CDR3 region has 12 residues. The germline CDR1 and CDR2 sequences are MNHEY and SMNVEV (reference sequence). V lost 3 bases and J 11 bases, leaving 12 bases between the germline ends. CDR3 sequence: CASSFVRQEQYF. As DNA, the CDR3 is TGTGCCAGCAGTTTCGTCCGTCAGGAGCAGTATTTT.